A single sample is the source of the 9 T cell receptor beta chains below, sequenced in a study of cytomegalovirus exposure and HLA in healthy donors. A multiplex PCR was run with 60 Vbeta primers and 13 Jbeta primers. The assay was immunoSEQ multiplex PCR, and TCRdb's table has in-frame clones only and misses some. Of tens of thousands of clones in the sample, about three quarters were seen once. The specimen was PBMCs. The source of these receptors is a woman in her thirties or forties in good health and CMV-seropositive.

V is TRBV5-1 and J is TRBJ2-5; perhaps TRBD2 as D (5 bases). Germline V gene sequence: CDR1 SGHRS, CDR2 YFSETQ. The CDR3 has 14 amino acids. V lost 4 bases, J lost 1 base, and 11 bases lay in between. The CDR3: CASSLAGVQETQYF. The CDR3 DNA sequence: TGCGCCAGCAGCCTGGCCGGGGTCCAAGAGACCCAGTACTTC.

The chain combines TRBV6-6 with TRBJ2-7, with a weak D call TRBD1 (5 bases). V lost 3 bases to trimming and J lost 1 base, with 10 bases between them. From germline, CDR1 is MNHNY and CDR2 SVGAGI (reference sequence). This CDR3 is 14 amino acids long. The CDR3 loop reads CASSYGANSYEQYF. In DNA, the CDR3 is TGTGCCAGCAGTTATGGGGCTAATTCCTACGAGCAGTACTTC.

The rearrangement uses TRBV5-6 and TRBJ2-5, with D possibly matching TRBD1 (5 bases). CDR3 length: 15 amino acids. The germline V gene encodes CDR1 SGHDT and CDR2 YYEEEE. The V end lost 4 bases, the J end lost 2 bases, and 15 bases lay between the germline ends. The CDR3 sequence: CASSQVGHLQETQYF. Here the CDR3 DNA reads TGTGCCAGCAGCCAGGTTGGACACCTACAAGAGACCCAGTACTTC.

V usage is TRBV2 and J usage is TRBJ2-5, with 10 bases fitting TRBD2. Germline values: CDR1 SNHLY, CDR2 FYNNEI. This CDR3 comprises 18 residues. The J segment lost 2 bases and the V segment lost 1 base, leaving 10 bases of the junction unmatched. The DNA of the CDR3 is TGTGCCAGCAGTGAAGTAGTGAGGACTAGCGGTCCTCAAGAGACCCAGTACTTC. Protein sequence: CASSEVVRTSGPQETQYF.

The gene calls are TRBV19 and TRBJ2-3; 7 bases align to TRBD1. From germline, CDR1 is LNHDA and CDR2 SQIVND (reference sequence). With 5 bases clipped from V and 3 bases from J, the junction kept 8 bases outside the gene matches. CDR3 length: 15 amino acids. CDR3 DNA sequence: TGTGCCAGTAGTTCTCTTGCAGGGGGTACAGATACGCAGTATTTT. Translation gives CASSSLAGGTDTQYF.

Points on this clone: This specimen includes other DNA sequences encoding the same CDR3. The J gene is TRBJ1-2, the V gene TRBV27, with TRBD1 matching 8 bases. Germline V gene sequence: CDR1 MNHEY, CDR2 SMNVEV (reference sequence). CDR3 size: 14 residues. Losses at the gene ends were 9 bases for V and 7 bases for J; bases not matched to a gene: 13. The chain's CDR3 is CASRLRTGWVGYTF. Here the CDR3 DNA reads TGTGCCAGTAGACTTCGGACAGGGTGGGTTGGCTACACCTTC.

This chain connects TRBV20-1 to TRBJ1-1; tentative D call: TRBD1 (5 bases). The V end lost 6 bases, the J end lost 5 bases, and 10 bases lay between the germline ends. The CDR3 is made up of 11 amino acids. Germline loops: CDR1 DFQATT, CDR2 SNEGSKA (reference sequence). CDR3 residues: CSAKGPTEAFF. DNA of the CDR3: TGCAGTGCAAAGGGGCCAACTGAAGCTTTCTTT.

The chain is built from TRBV18 and TRBJ1-4; 9 nucleotides line up with TRBD1. Trimming cost V 3 bases and J 8 bases; bases outside gene matches: 10. CDR1 is KGHSH and CDR2 is LQKENI in the germline V gene. The CDR3 extends over 16 amino acids. The CDR3 coding sequence is TGTGCCAGCTCACCCCGCCTGGGACAGGGCTCGGAAAAACTGTTTTTT. Amino acid sequence: CASSPRLGQGSEKLFF.

The chain links TRBV7-3 to TRBJ1-6, with D possibly being TRBD1 (5 bases). Germline V lookup: CDR1 SGHTA, CDR2 FQGTGA. The CDR3 length is 15 residues. The V end lost 3 bases, the J end lost 7 bases, and 13 bases lay between the germline ends. The CDR3 DNA reads TGTGCCAGCAGCTTGGGCCCTCAGGGCAATTCACCCCTCCACTTT. Translated, it gives CASSLGPQGNSPLHF.